This T cell receptor (beta chain) was documented in a study of Graves' ophthalmopathy and Graves' hyperthyroidism. Patients were left out if they had other autoimmune diseases, uncontrolled infections, pregnancy or lactation. PBMCs came from more than 8 ml of fresh peripheral blood. Study findings and constraints: Researchers report that a 13-signature model separated ophthalmopathy from stable hyperthyroidism, posting roughly 90% sensitivity and about 78% specificity.

This clonotype occurred many times. Its antigen is as yet unknown. The TCR beta CDR3 regions underwent amplification from RNA transcripts. HTBI primers primed a first-round RT-PCR, and a second-round multiplex PCR followed. TCRdb itself ran the multiplex PCR reads through MiXCR, one entry per CDR3 protein. Of about 160,000 distinct CDR3 sequences listed, less than 45% were seen once; the top ten hold less than 6%. This TCR was recovered from a woman between 40 and 55 years old with Graves' ophthalmopathy. The material sequenced was peripheral blood.

The CDR3 reads CASSLGPTRGDYGYTF. The CDR3 DNA reads as TGCGCCAGCAGCCTTGGGCCTACTAGGGGAGACTATGGCTACACCTTC. The rearrangement links TRBV4-1 to TRBJ1-2, with D possibly being TRBD1 (5 bases). This CDR3 region has 16 residues. The V end was cut by 4 bases, the J end by 3 bases, with 18 bases between. From germline, CDR1 is MGHRA and CDR2 YSYEKL.